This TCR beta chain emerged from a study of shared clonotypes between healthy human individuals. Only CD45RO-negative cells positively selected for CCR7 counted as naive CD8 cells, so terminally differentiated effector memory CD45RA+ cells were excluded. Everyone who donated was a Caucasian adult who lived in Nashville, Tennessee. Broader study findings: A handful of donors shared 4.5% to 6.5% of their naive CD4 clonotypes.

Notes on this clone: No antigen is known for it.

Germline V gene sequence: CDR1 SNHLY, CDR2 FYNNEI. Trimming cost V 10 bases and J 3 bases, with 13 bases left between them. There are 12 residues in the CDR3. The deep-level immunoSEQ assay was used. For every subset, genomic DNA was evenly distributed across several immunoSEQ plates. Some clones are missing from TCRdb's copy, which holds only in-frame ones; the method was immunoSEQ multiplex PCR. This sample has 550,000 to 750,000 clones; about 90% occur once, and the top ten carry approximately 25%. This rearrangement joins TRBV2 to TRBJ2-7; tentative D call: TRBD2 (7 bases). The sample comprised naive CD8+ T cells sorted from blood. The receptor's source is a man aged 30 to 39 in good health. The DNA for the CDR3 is TGTGCCACCGTAGGGGGGGTCTACGAGCAGTACTTC. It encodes CATVGGVYEQYF.